This is a list of T cell receptor beta chains from one sample in a study of vaccination and CD4 T cells after COVID-19. Each CDR3 protein gets one entry after TCRdb re-called the PCR reads with MiXCR. The sample has some 11,000 distinct CDR3 sequences, 60% to 65% seen once. Their recognized antigens are unknown. The sample was CD4+ T cells from blood, cultured in vitro. Every receptor here comes from a human donor who had recovered from COVID-19. The CDR3 runs from the conserved cysteine through the conserved F or W. The D gene is left open where the match is weak. Part of the rows lack a size; the others show once, few, many or a class for expanded clones.

-	TRBV15	few	TRBJ1-2	TGTGCCACCAGCAGAGGCGGGTCGGGAACTAACTATGGCTACACCTTC	CATSRGGSGTNYGYTF
-	TRBV6-1	-	TRBJ2-6	TGTGCCAGCAGTATGTCTGGGGCCAACGTCCTGACTTTC	CASSMSGANVLTF
-	TRBV6-2/TRBV6-3	few	TRBJ2-7	TGTGCCAGCAGAGACCGGACAGCAATCCGGTACGAGCAGTACTTC	CASRDRTAIRYEQYF
-	TRBV28	-	TRBJ1-1	TGTGCCAGCAGAAGCCCGGCCGGTCGGAACGCTGAAGCTTTCTTT	CASRSPAGRNAEAFF
TRBD2	TRBV28	-	TRBJ2-3	TGTGCCAGCAGTTTTAGCGGGACAGATACGCAGTATTTT	CASSFSGTDTQYF
-	TRBV5-1	-	TRBJ1-2	TGCGCCAGCAGCTCTATTACGGTTGGTGGCTACACCTTC	CASSSITVGGYTF
-	TRBV4-1	-	TRBJ1-2	TGCGCCAGCAGCCAAGAAGAGCGGGGGCAAGGCTACACCTTC	CASSQEERGQGYTF
-	TRBV5-1	-	TRBJ1-1	TGCGCCAGCAGCTTGGACCCCGGGGGCCCTGAAGCTTTCTTT	CASSLDPGGPEAFF
-	TRBV28	-	TRBJ1-5	TGTGCCAGCAGGGCGGGACAACACAATCAGCCCCAGCATTTT	CASRAGQHNQPQHF
-	TRBV6-1	-	TRBJ1-5	TGTGCCAGCGGAAGACAGGAGGCCCAGCCCCAGCATTTT	CASGRQEAQPQHF
-	TRBV20-1	once	TRBJ2-7	TGCAGTGCTGAGGGGCGGTCCTACGAGCAGTACTTC	CSAEGRSYEQYF
-	TRBV30	-	TRBJ1-2	TGTGCCTGGAGAGCCCAGCAGTACTATGGCTACACCTTC	CAWRAQQYYGYTF
-	TRBV11-2	-	TRBJ1-5	TGTGCCAGCAGCTTAGATCGAAATCAGCCCCAGCATTTT	CASSLDRNQPQHF
-	TRBV19	-	TRBJ2-1	TGTGCCAGTGAGAGGGGAGGGGGCTCGGCGGGAGTTCGGTACAATGAGCAGTTCTTC	CASERGGGSAGVRYNEQFF
-	TRBV4-1	-	TRBJ2-7	TGCGCCAGCAGCCAAGATTCCGGGGGGCGATCCTACGAGCAGTACTTC	CASSQDSGGRSYEQYF
TRBD1	TRBV7-2	-	TRBJ2-1	TGTGCCAGCAGCTTAGAATTCCGGGACAGGGAGTACAATGAGCAGTTCTTC	CASSLEFRDREYNEQFF
-	TRBV7-9	-	TRBJ2-3	TGTGCCAGCAGCTTATCGGTGGTCACAGATACGCAGTATTTT	CASSLSVVTDTQYF
-	TRBV24-1	-	TRBJ1-5	TGTGCCACCAGTGAGGGGGGACGAAACAATCAGCCCCAGCATTTT	CATSEGGRNNQPQHF
TRBD1	TRBV6-2/TRBV6-3	-	TRBJ2-3	TGTGCCAGCAGTGACAGGGGAGATACGCAGTATTTT	CASSDRGDTQYF
TRBD1	TRBV6-1	once	TRBJ1-1	TGTGCCAGCAGAAGACAGGGAGAAGCTTTCTTT	CASRRQGEAFF
TRBD1	TRBV7-2	-	TRBJ2-3	TGTGCCAGCAGCTTAGGGACAGGGCACACAGATACGCAGTATTTT	CASSLGTGHTDTQYF
TRBD1	TRBV25-1	-	TRBJ2-2	TGTGCCAGCCGACAGGGATGGACCGGGGAGCTGTTTTTT	CASRQGWTGELFF
-	TRBV15	-	TRBJ2-7	TGTGCCACCAGCAGAGGGGAGGGGGATGTGGACGAGCAGTACTTC	CATSRGEGDVDEQYF
TRBD2	TRBV27	few	TRBJ2-2	TGTGCCAGCAGTCCTTGGGGACTAGCGGGAGGGCCCGACACCGGGGAGCTGTTTTTT	CASSPWGLAGGPDTGELFF
-	TRBV19	-	TRBJ2-7	TGTGCCAGTAGTATAGGATTGAGGGGGAGTACCGAGCAGTACTTC	CASSIGLRGSTEQYF
TRBD2	TRBV2	-	TRBJ2-7	TGTGCCAGCAGTGTAGCGGGAGCCTACGAGCAGTACTTC	CASSVAGAYEQYF
-	TRBV7-9	medium-sized	TRBJ2-2	TGTGCCAGCAGCTCCGGACGGACCGGGGAGCTGTTTTTT	CASSSGRTGELFF
-	TRBV2	few	TRBJ2-2	TGTGCCAGCATCCGGACTACCTCGAACACCGGGGAGCTGTTTTTT	CASIRTTSNTGELFF
TRBD2	TRBV20-1	-	TRBJ2-3	TGCAGTGCGAGAAGCGGGAGTACAGATACGCAGTATTTT	CSARSGSTDTQYF
-	TRBV7-2	-	TRBJ1-6	TGTGCCAGCAGCCTGCTCACGCAGGCCGTGTCCCTCCACTTT	CASSLLTQAVSLHF
TRBD1	TRBV6-5	-	TRBJ2-7	TGTGCCAGCAGTTACGTTAGTATCGGACAGGGGAGCGACGAGCAGTACTTC	CASSYVSIGQGSDEQYF
TRBD1	TRBV7-9	-	TRBJ2-7	TGTGCCAGCAGCTTACAGGGGGACGAGCAGTACTTC	CASSLQGDEQYF
TRBD2	TRBV24-1	-	TRBJ2-1	TGTGCCACCGGTGGGACTAGCGTCAACAATGAGCAGTTCTTC	CATGGTSVNNEQFF
-	TRBV27	once	TRBJ1-1	TGTGCCAGCAGTTTATTCGTGGGGCCCAGCACTGAAGCTTTCTTT	CASSLFVGPSTEAFF